The present T cell receptor (beta chain) was sequenced within a study of T cells after yellow fever vaccination. The CDR3 spans 15 residues. The germline V gene encodes CDR1 DFQATT and CDR2 SNEGSKA (reference sequence). Trimming took 8 bases from V and 3 from J; bases not matched to a gene: 15. In this sample, this clonotype turned up many times. TCRdb recomputed calls from the 5' RACE reads with MiXCR, one row per CDR3 protein. Of approximately 13,000 distinct CDR3 sequences in the sample, approximately 5% were seen once. This sequence joins TRBV20-1 and TRBJ2-7; 8 bases agree with TRBD2. This sample comprised PBMCs, either bulk or a sorted T-cell subset (CD4+, CD8+, memory, or dextramer-sorted; not recorded which), obtained 45 days after the yellow fever booster vaccination. The sequence derives from a man aged 25-45 years who received the YFV17D yellow fever vaccine. The CDR3 reads CSTPGSGRSGYEQYF. The CDR3 nucleotides are TGCAGTACCCCAGGGAGCGGGAGAAGCGGCTACGAGCAGTACTTC.